The 14 T cell receptor beta chains below were found in one sample sequenced in a study of shared clonotypes between healthy human individuals (dated by TCRdb to 2019 to 2021). CD8 naive samples were CD45RO-negative cells positively selected for CCR7, giving a CD45RA+CCR7+ population that excluded TemRA cells. Library construction relied on the immunoSEQ multiplex PCR assay. The clones in this table, taken by TCRdb from immuneACCESS, are in-frame only. Not every clone is retained; where verified, under half of the shortfall comes from an unresolved V gene, and the cause of the rest is unknown. Within this sample are around 1,900,000 clones, with 93% of them counted one time only. The ten most abundant clones make up more than 1.5% of the sample. Sequenced sample: naive CD8+ T cells from PBMCs. According to the study, the label for this sample's cell subset or site signals: CD45RA+CCR7+. The receptors shown here come from a young man in good health. Some clones in this sample may be carry-over from other donors' samples.

The genes are TRBV11-2 and TRBJ2-1, with D unresolved. V shed 5 bases and J shed 7 bases, with 18 bases lying between them. This CDR3 comprises 15 residues. Per the germline V gene, CDR1 is SGHAT and CDR2 is FQNNGV. The CDR3 protein is CASSPFERIGNEQFF. The CDR3 nucleotides are TGTGCCAGCAGCCCGTTCGAAAGAATCGGGAATGAGCAGTTCTTC.

The chain links TRBV7-8 to TRBJ2-1; no clear D gene. The germline CDR1 and CDR2 sequences are SGHVS and FQNEAQ. Trimming shortened V by 1 base and J by 7 bases, and 8 bases separated the two germline ends. CDR3 length equals 13 residues. The CDR3 loop is CASSLGVGNEQFF. The CDR3, as DNA: TGTGCCAGCAGCTTAGGGGTGGGGAATGAGCAGTTCTTC.

V is TRBV9 and J is TRBJ2-1, with D unclear. The V and J ends lost 0 bases and 4 bases respectively, with 14 bases between them. In germline, CDR1 is SGDLS, CDR2 YYNGEE. The CDR3 extends over 16 amino acids. The CDR3 loop is CASSVDAAMVYNEQFF. As DNA, the CDR3 is TGTGCCAGCAGCGTAGATGCAGCTATGGTGTACAATGAGCAGTTCTTC.

The chain combines TRBV27 with TRBJ2-7; a weak D match, TRBD1 (6 bases). Germline CDR1 and CDR2: MNHEY and SMNVEV (reference sequence). This CDR3 is 16 amino acids long. V lost 3 bases and J lost 5, with 20 bases in between. CDR3 in amino acids: CASSFGAGERIHEQYF. Written as DNA, the CDR3 is TGTGCCAGCAGTTTTGGCGCAGGGGAAAGGATCCACGAGCAGTACTTC.

A word on this clone: Other DNA sequences within the sample encode an identical CDR3. The CDR3 spells CASTGGGTEAFF. In DNA form, the CDR3 reads TGTGCCAGCACCGGCGGAGGGACTGAAGCTTTCTTT. The V gene is TRBV27, the J gene TRBJ1-1; no firm D call. CDR3 length: 12 residues. Germline V gene data show CDR1 as MNHEY and CDR2 as SMNVEV (reference sequence). Between the trimmed V and J ends, which lost 7 bases and 5 bases, there was a span of 11 bases.

In the case of this clone: This specimen includes other DNA sequences encoding the same CDR3. The gene calls are TRBV28 and TRBJ1-3; D not resolved. This CDR3 has 14 residues. Germline values: CDR1 MDHEN, CDR2 SYDVKM. Between the trimmed V and J ends, which lost 6 bases and 0 bases, there was a span of 9 bases. The DNA for the CDR3 is TGTGCCAGCAGCTTACGGGGCTCTGGAAACACCATATATTTT. Translated, it gives CASSLRGSGNTIYF.

This sequence joins TRBV15 and TRBJ2-1, with D uncertain. Germline lookup yields CDR1 LNHNV and CDR2 YYDKDF (reference sequence). The CDR3 runs to 13 residues. Deletions cut 4 bases from V and 3 bases from J, with 7 bases between. This chain's CDR3 is CATSIGFYNEQFF. CDR3 DNA sequence: TGTGCCACCAGCATCGGATTCTACAATGAGCAGTTCTTC.

This chain joins TRBV6-6 and TRBJ2-1, with 10 positions matching TRBD2. Germline CDR1 and CDR2: MNHNY and SVGAGI (reference sequence). V gave up 0 bases and J gave up 10 bases; unmatched junction bases: 6. The CDR3 contains 15 residues. In DNA, the CDR3 is TGTGCCAGCAGTTACTCGAGTCTAGCGGGAGACGAGCAGTTCTTC. Translated, it gives CASSYSSLAGDEQFF.

This chain joins TRBV10-3 and TRBJ2-7; D not resolved. CDR3 length: 13 amino acids. Trimming cost V 4 bases and J 2 bases, with 9 bases left between them. Germline loops: CDR1 ENHRY, CDR2 SYGVKD. For the CDR3, the DNA is TGTGCCATCAGTGGCAGCGTAACCTACGAGCAGTACTTC. It encodes CAISGSVTYEQYF.

The V call is TRBV27, the J call TRBJ2-7; D is possibly TRBD1 or TRBD2 (5 bases each). The CDR3 length is 16 residues. The V end lost 0 bases, the J end lost 2 bases, and 14 bases lay between the germline ends. Germline V gene lookup returns CDR1 MNHEY and CDR2 SMNVEV (reference sequence). CDR3 loop: CASSLSKGTLAYEQYF. The CDR3 bases are TGTGCCAGCAGTTTATCGAAGGGGACGCTTGCCTACGAGCAGTACTTC.

The rearrangement joins TRBV13 to TRBJ2-7; the D gene is possibly TRBD2 (5 bases). CDR3 size: 14 residues. Per germline, CDR1 PRHDT and CDR2 FYEKMQ (reference sequence). The V gene lost 3 bases and the J gene lost 4 bases, with 13 bases spanning the gap. The CDR3 DNA reads as TGTGCCAGCAGCTTGGGCCTGAGGGATTACGAGCAGTACTTC. Translating it yields CASSLGLRDYEQYF.

This chain connects TRBV28 to TRBJ1-3, with 8 nucleotides matching TRBD1. The CDR3 sequence is 16 residues long. Germline V gene data show CDR1 as MDHEN and CDR2 as SYDVKM. The trim removed 5 bases at V and 0 bases at J, leaving 6 bases unmatched. Here the CDR3 reads CASSGWDRSSGNTIYF. The CDR3 nucleotides are TGTGCCAGCAGTGGATGGGACAGGAGCTCTGGAAACACCATATATTTT.

The chain employs TRBV14 and TRBJ2-1; a possible D gene is TRBD1 (5 bases). The CDR3 runs 15 residues. V lost 1 base and J lost 2, with 9 bases in between. Looked up from germline, CDR1 is SGHDN and CDR2 is FVKESK. The chain's CDR3 is CASSQGQGPYNEQFF. CDR3 DNA sequence: TGTGCCAGCAGCCAAGGGCAGGGCCCCTACAATGAGCAGTTCTTC.

This clone was counted a few times. The genes are TRBV7-9 and TRBJ1-2; no clear D gene. Between the trimmed V and J ends, which lost 1 base and 8 bases, there was a span of 8 bases. The CDR3 extends over 12 amino acids. Looked up from germline, CDR1 is SEHNR and CDR2 is FQNEAQ (reference sequence). The CDR3 DNA sequence: TGTGCCAGCAGCTTAGACCCCGAGGGCTACACCTTC. It is translated as CASSLDPEGYTF. Together with reference TRBV7-9 and TRBJ1-2, the CDR3 gives the full variable domain: DTGVSQNPRHKITKRGQNVTFRCDPISEHNRLYWYRQTLGQGPEFLTYFQNEAQLEKSRLLSDRFSAERPKGSFSTLEIQRTEQGDSAMYLCASSLDPEGYTFGSGTRLTVV.